This TCR beta chain was sequenced for a study of blood T cell repertoires in COVID-19. Generated by immunoSEQ multiplex PCR, the TCRdb table keeps only in-frame clones and is missing some. Among some 250,000 clones listed, about 80% were seen once. Details on this clone: The DNA is omitted, as the CDR3 cannot be located on it reliably, and the CDR3 follows TCRdb's listing.

The germline V gene has CDR1 LNHDA and CDR2 SQIVND (reference sequence). The CDR3 contains 15 residues when both ends are counted. The chain couples TRBV19 to TRBJ2-4; no check of the table's D call, TRBD1, against the DNA was made. Sequencing was done on a sample of peripheral blood. The source of this sequence is a woman of 80 years or more with acute or convalescent COVID-19. The CDR3 reads CASSVGQGAVVNPHF.